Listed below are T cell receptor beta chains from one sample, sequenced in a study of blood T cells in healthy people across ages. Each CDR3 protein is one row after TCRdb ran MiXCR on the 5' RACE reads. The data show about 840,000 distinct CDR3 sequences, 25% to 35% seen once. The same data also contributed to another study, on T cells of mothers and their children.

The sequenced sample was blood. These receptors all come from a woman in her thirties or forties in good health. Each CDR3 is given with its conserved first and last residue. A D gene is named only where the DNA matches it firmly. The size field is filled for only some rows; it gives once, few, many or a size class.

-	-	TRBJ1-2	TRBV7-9	CASSLDGPTGYTF	TGTGCCAGCAGCTTAGACGGGCCTACGGGCTACACCTTC
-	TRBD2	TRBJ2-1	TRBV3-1	CASSPTLAGGRNEQFF	TGTGCCAGCAGCCCCACCCTAGCGGGGGGGCGGAATGAGCAGTTCTTC
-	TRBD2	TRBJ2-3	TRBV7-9	CASSPTETSFLTDTQYF	TGTGCCAGCAGCCCCACCGAGACTAGCTTCCTCACAGATACGCAGTATTTT
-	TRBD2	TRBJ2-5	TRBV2	CASSEAISAGDQETQYF	TGTGCCAGCAGTGAAGCTATATCAGCGGGGGACCAAGAGACCCAGTACTTC
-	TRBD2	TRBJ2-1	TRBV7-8	CASSPGLAGGPEYNEQFF	TGTGCCAGCAGCCCCGGACTAGCGGGGGGGCCGGAGTACAATGAGCAGTTCTTC
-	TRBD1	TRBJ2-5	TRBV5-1	CASRRTGTGQQTQYF	TGCGCCAGCAGGCGAACCGGGACAGGACAACAGACCCAGTACTTC
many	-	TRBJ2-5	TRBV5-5	CASSTGPAAETQYF	TGTGCCAGCAGCACCGGACCGGCGGCCGAGACCCAGTACTTC
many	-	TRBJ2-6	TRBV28	CASSPSSGANVLTF	TGTGCCAGCAGTCCGTCCTCTGGGGCCAACGTCCTGACTTTC
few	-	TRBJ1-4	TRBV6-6	CASSVPGGNEKLFF	TGTGCCAGCAGCGTGCCGGGGGGTAATGAAAAACTGTTTTTT
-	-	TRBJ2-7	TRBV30	CAWSRVGFYEQYF	TGTGCCTGGAGTCGGGTAGGATTCTACGAGCAGTACTTC
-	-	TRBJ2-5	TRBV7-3	CASSYGGVNNEQYF	TGTGCCAGCAGCTACGGCGGGGTGAACAATGAGCAGTACTTC
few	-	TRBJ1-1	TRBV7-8	CASLTSGARSTEAFF	TGTGCCAGCTTGACTTCGGGGGCGAGATCCACTGAAGCTTTCTTT
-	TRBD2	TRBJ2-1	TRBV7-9	CATDRGGNEQFF	TGTGCCACAGATCGGGGGGGCAATGAGCAGTTCTTC